Listed below are T cell receptor beta chains from one sample, sequenced in a study of Graves' ophthalmopathy and Graves' hyperthyroidism. TCRdb re-called the multiplex PCR reads through MiXCR, storing one row per CDR3 protein. The sample holds a few hundred thousand distinct CDR3 sequences, 17% seen once. The sample was peripheral blood. These receptors came from an adult woman with stable Graves' hyperthyroidism. The CDR3 runs from the conserved cysteine through the conserved F or W. The order of the fields is J gene, V gene, D gene, CDR3 protein. The D gene is left open where the match is weak.

J gene: TRBJ2-2; V gene: TRBV19; D gene: TRBD1; CDR3 protein: CASSSRTGTGTGELFF
J gene: TRBJ2-5; V gene: TRBV6-2/TRBV6-3; D gene: NA; CDR3 protein: CASSYRLGETQYF
J gene: TRBJ2-7; V gene: TRBV14; D gene: NA; CDR3 protein: CASSLIGGGLDEQYF
J gene: TRBJ1-5; V gene: TRBV11-3; D gene: TRBD1; CDR3 protein: CAISKTGGNQPQHF
J gene: TRBJ1-1; V gene: TRBV27; D gene: TRBD1; CDR3 protein: CASSIQGAQIGAFF
J gene: TRBJ1-1; V gene: TRBV29-1; D gene: NA; CDR3 protein: CSVEDAQRGTMNTEAFF
J gene: TRBJ2-2; V gene: TRBV7-8; D gene: NA; CDR3 protein: CASSSSPRGELFF
J gene: TRBJ2-7; V gene: TRBV4-1; D gene: NA; CDR3 protein: CASSPPDGFYEQYF
J gene: TRBJ2-7; V gene: TRBV14; D gene: NA; CDR3 protein: CASSQETSLEQYF
J gene: TRBJ2-1; V gene: TRBV2; D gene: NA; CDR3 protein: CASGEVGAHEQFF
J gene: TRBJ2-7; V gene: TRBV29-1; D gene: TRBD2; CDR3 protein: CSVVLAGVRSYEQYF
J gene: TRBJ1-2; V gene: TRBV7-8; D gene: NA; CDR3 protein: CASSPIMDGYTF
J gene: TRBJ1-5; V gene: TRBV6-2/TRBV6-3; D gene: NA; CDR3 protein: CASSIQGWGTTGQPQHF
J gene: TRBJ1-1; V gene: TRBV6-2/TRBV6-3; D gene: NA; CDR3 protein: CASTTSMNTEAFF
J gene: TRBJ2-7; V gene: TRBV12-3/TRBV12-4; D gene: TRBD1; CDR3 protein: CASRLDRDREQYF
J gene: TRBJ2-7; V gene: TRBV6-5; D gene: NA; CDR3 protein: CASTNPGGSYEQYF
J gene: TRBJ1-1; V gene: TRBV11-2; D gene: NA; CDR3 protein: CASSPVGEGNTEAFF
J gene: TRBJ2-5; V gene: TRBV25-1; D gene: NA; CDR3 protein: CASSSRFRPETQYF
J gene: TRBJ2-2; V gene: TRBV7-2; D gene: TRBD1; CDR3 protein: CASSLRTGNTGELFF
J gene: TRBJ1-1; V gene: TRBV29-1; D gene: NA; CDR3 protein: CSVATDEAFF
J gene: TRBJ1-5; V gene: TRBV30; D gene: TRBD1; CDR3 protein: CAWTGQGGQPQHF
J gene: TRBJ2-7; V gene: TRBV19; D gene: NA; CDR3 protein: CASSMGARSSYEQYF
J gene: TRBJ2-6; V gene: TRBV5-4; D gene: TRBD2; CDR3 protein: CASSLDLAGASGANVLTF
J gene: TRBJ2-2; V gene: TRBV4-2; D gene: TRBD2; CDR3 protein: CASSQRLAGADTGELFF
J gene: TRBJ2-5; V gene: TRBV30; D gene: TRBD2; CDR3 protein: CAWGRLAGGPGEIQYF
J gene: TRBJ2-2; V gene: TRBV6-1; D gene: NA; CDR3 protein: CASTGASRTGELFF
J gene: TRBJ1-2; V gene: TRBV6-1; D gene: NA; CDR3 protein: CASSDRVNSNYGYTF